The 8 T cell receptor beta chains below all came from one sample that was sequenced in a study of blood T cell repertoires in COVID-19. Here immunoSEQ multiplex PCR was the method, and the copy in TCRdb shows in-frame clones only, minus some. The sample contains around 70,000 clones, roughly 91% of which appear only once. Sequencing was performed on peripheral blood. The receptors here all came from a man aged 60 to 75 with acute or convalescent COVID-19.

This sequence joins TRBV5-6 and TRBJ1-1, with D possibly being TRBD1 (5 bases). Germline CDR1 reads SGHDT; CDR2 reads YYEEEE. The CDR3 runs to 14 residues. Between the trimmed V and J ends, which lost 0 bases and 5 bases, there was a span of 11 bases. In DNA, the CDR3 is TGTGCCAGCAGCTTGGAAGGGGTAGTGACTGAAGCTTTCTTT. Translation gives CASSLEGVVTEAFF.

This chain joins TRBV3-1 (or the pseudogene TRBV3-2) and TRBJ1-5, with TRBD1 matching 10 bases. Germline V gene data show CDR1 as LGHDT and CDR2 as YNNKEL (reference sequence). The CDR3 consists of 16 residues. V was clipped by 1 base and J by 3 bases; unmatched bases: 3. The CDR3 protein is CASSQGQGALNQPQHF. In nucleotides, the CDR3 is TGTGCCAGCAGCCAAGGACAGGGGGCTCTCAATCAGCCCCAGCATTTT.

The chain links TRBV29-1 to TRBJ1-2; maybe TRBD1 (5 bases). Germline-derived CDR1 and CDR2 are SQVTM and ANQGSEA. With 0 bases removed from V and 6 bases from J, the gap between germline ends came to 14 bases. The CDR3 extends over 14 amino acids. The CDR3 spells CSVEERRGVDGYTF. The CDR3, as DNA: TGCAGCGTTGAAGAACGAAGGGGCGTAGATGGCTACACCTTC. Together with reference TRBV29-1 and TRBJ1-2, the CDR3 gives the full variable domain: SAVISQKPSRDICQRGTSLTIQCQVDSQVTMMFWYRQQPGQSLTLIATANQGSEATYESGFVIDKFPISRPNLTFSTLTVSNMSPEDSSIYLCSVEERRGVDGYTFGSGTRLTVV.

This clone occurred once. The chain has TRBV5-1 and TRBJ2-2; TRBD1 matches 8 bases. Trimming removed 0 bases from V and 2 bases from J; junction bases left unmatched: 3. Per the germline V gene, CDR1 is SGHRS and CDR2 is YFSETQ. The CDR3 length is 16 residues. CDR3 sequence: CASSLAAGGNTGELFF. The CDR3 DNA reads as TGCGCCAGCAGCTTGGCCGCAGGGGGCAACACCGGGGAGCTGTTTTTT.

V gene TRBV15 combines with J gene TRBJ2-2; D unresolved. V lost 1 base to trimming and J lost 7 bases, with 16 bases between them. Germline V gene sequence: CDR1 LNHNV, CDR2 YYDKDF (reference sequence). This CDR3 spans 16 amino acids. The CDR3 sequence is CATSRAQIRVGGELFF. In DNA, the CDR3 is TGTGCCACCAGCAGAGCCCAAATACGGGTCGGCGGGGAGCTGTTTTTT.

The sample holds one count of this clone. The CDR3 reads CATQPDRAQPQHF. CDR3 nucleotides: TGTGCCACCCAACCGGACAGGGCTCAGCCCCAGCATTTT. The rearrangement joins TRBV6-5 to TRBJ1-5; TRBD1 agrees at 8 bases. V shed 10 bases and J 6 bases; nucleotides not matched to a gene: 8. Looked up from germline, CDR1 is MNHEY and CDR2 is SVGAGI. The CDR3 extends over 13 amino acids.

CDR3 in amino acids: CASSVAGRETQYF. The CDR3 DNA sequence: TGCGCCAGCAGTGTTGCCGGGAGAGAGACCCAGTACTTC. The chain couples TRBV10-2 to TRBJ2-5; weak D call: TRBD2 (6 bases). The ends were cut back, 4 bases at V and 4 bases at J, with 10 bases in the middle. The CDR3 length is 13 residues. Per germline, CDR1 WSHSY and CDR2 SAAADI.

The V call is TRBV10-3, the J call TRBJ2-7; 8 bases fit TRBD1. Germline CDR1 reads ENHRY; CDR2 reads SYGVKD. The CDR3 is 14 amino acids. V lost 0 bases to trimming and J lost 4 bases; unmatched junction nucleotides: 2. The CDR3 bases are TGTGCCATCAGTGAGTCGGACAGGGCGTACGAGCAGTACTTC. Protein sequence: CAISESDRAYEQYF.